This T cell receptor beta chain was identified during a study of blood T cell repertoires in COVID-19. Per the germline V gene, CDR1 is SNHLY and CDR2 is FYNNEI. Trimming took 4 bases from V and 4 from J; bases not matched to a gene: 6. The CDR3 runs to 15 residues. This clone was seen just once. Original methodology: From reference gene primer amplification, estimates of nucleated cell counts were derived. The data were produced by immunoSEQ multiplex PCR, yet TCRdb's version contains in-frame clones alone and is incomplete. V and J calls and clone size come straight from that table; D and trimming were deduced from the DNA. The sample includes 70,000 or so clones, roughly 89% seen only once; the top ten take around a fifth.

Sequenced sample: peripheral blood. This chain connects TRBV2 to TRBJ1-5; 8 positions agree with TRBD1. The receptor was derived from a woman older than 75 with acute or convalescent COVID-19. Here the CDR3 reads CASSGRTGSNQPQHF. The CDR3 DNA is TGTGCCAGCAGTGGGAGGACAGGGTCAAATCAGCCCCAGCATTTT.